The T cell receptor (beta chain) under discussion was sequenced for a study of long-term antiretroviral therapy in people with HIV. A v3.0 immunoSEQ assay was performed at survey level. The data were produced by immunoSEQ multiplex PCR, yet TCRdb's version contains in-frame clones alone and is incomplete. Of 25,000 to 30,000 clones listed, around 86% are singletons. The study, taken as a whole, reports: Blood collection from the mid-2000s to the late 2010s possibly occurred under older ART regimens. CDR3 lengths in HIV samples spanned a narrower range than controls. Although diversity increased after ART, it remained lower than in transplant donor controls. The repertoire was dominated at all time points by clones expanded before ART.

In the case of this clone: Its cognate antigen is unknown.

Sequenced here: unsorted PBMCs, sampled 2.9 years after starting antiretroviral therapy. This receptor was identified in a man between 45 and 60 years old with HIV.

The CDR3 DNA reads TGTGCCAGCAGCCCTGGGAAGGGGGCCTCCTACGAGCAGTACTTC. Translating gives CASSPGKGASYEQYF. This chain connects TRBV6-6 to TRBJ2-7; 7 positions agree with TRBD1. The CDR3 spans 15 residues. Trimming cost V 6 bases and J 0 bases; bases outside gene matches: 8. Germline values: CDR1 MNHNY, CDR2 SVGAGI (reference sequence).